These T cell receptor beta chains were read from a single sample in a study of cytomegalovirus exposure and HLA in healthy donors. Sequenced by immunoSEQ multiplex PCR; TCRdb stores in-frame clones only, minus some. The table shows about 250,000 clones, with around nine tenths occurring only once. Sequenced input: PBMCs. These receptors all come from a man aged 18 to 30 in good health and CMV-seronegative. CDR3s include the opening cysteine and the closing phenylalanine or tryptophan. Fields, in order: D gene, V gene, J gene, clone size, CDR3 protein, CDR3 DNA. D genes are given only for firm matches. Part of the rows lack a size; the others show once, few, many or a class for expanded clones.

d_call: NA
v_call: TRBV28
j_call: TRBJ1-5
clone_size: few
cdr3_aa: CASSYGLQPQHF
cdr3_nt: TGTGCCAGCAGTTACGGACTTCAGCCCCAGCATTTT

d_call: TRBD1
v_call: TRBV25-1
j_call: TRBJ1-6
clone_size: few
cdr3_aa: CASRDRGSPLHF
cdr3_nt: TGTGCCAGCAGAGACAGGGGTTCACCCCTCCACTTT

d_call: NA
v_call: TRBV7-2
j_call: TRBJ2-2
clone_size: NA
cdr3_aa: CASSTKVSPRTGELFF
cdr3_nt: TGTGCCAGCAGCACAAAGGTCAGCCCGAGGACCGGGGAGCTGTTTTTT

d_call: TRBD1
v_call: TRBV5-6
j_call: TRBJ1-1
clone_size: NA
cdr3_aa: CASSNYRGEAFF
cdr3_nt: TGTGCCAGCAGCAACTACAGGGGTGAAGCTTTCTTT

d_call: TRBD2
v_call: TRBV4-1
j_call: TRBJ2-3
clone_size: NA
cdr3_aa: CASSRGPGSGGAGDTQYF
cdr3_nt: TGCGCCAGCAGCCGAGGGCCGGGTAGCGGGGGGGCCGGAGATACGCAGTATTTT

d_call: NA
v_call: TRBV2
j_call: TRBJ1-2
clone_size: once
cdr3_aa: CAIYSVVYGYTF
cdr3_nt: TGTGCCATCTACTCGGTGGTCTATGGCTACACCTTC

d_call: NA
v_call: TRBV4-3
j_call: TRBJ2-7
clone_size: NA
cdr3_aa: CASSQGPGYEQYF
cdr3_nt: TGCGCCAGCAGCCAAGGTCCCGGCTACGAGCAGTACTTC

d_call: NA
v_call: TRBV7-9
j_call: TRBJ2-3
clone_size: NA
cdr3_aa: CASSLRRDTQYF
cdr3_nt: TGTGCCAGCAGCCTCCGGAGGGATACGCAGTATTTT

d_call: TRBD1
v_call: TRBV6-4
j_call: TRBJ2-1
clone_size: NA
cdr3_aa: CASSQTGSGGEQFF
cdr3_nt: TGTGCCAGCAGTCAGACAGGGTCAGGCGGTGAGCAGTTCTTC

d_call: NA
v_call: TRBV25-1
j_call: TRBJ2-2
clone_size: NA
cdr3_aa: CASSGTNTGELFF
cdr3_nt: TGTGCCAGCAGCGGGACGAACACCGGGGAGCTGTTTTTT

d_call: NA
v_call: TRBV4-1
j_call: TRBJ2-5
clone_size: NA
cdr3_aa: CASSQYIAQETQYF
cdr3_nt: TGCGCCAGCAGCCAATATATAGCCCAAGAGACCCAGTACTTC

d_call: TRBD1
v_call: TRBV6-5
j_call: TRBJ1-2
clone_size: NA
cdr3_aa: CASSYSGQLLSGYTF
cdr3_nt: TGTGCCAGCAGCTACTCGGGACAGCTCTTAAGTGGCTACACCTTC

d_call: NA
v_call: TRBV2
j_call: TRBJ2-5
clone_size: NA
cdr3_aa: CASSELAMETQYF
cdr3_nt: TGTGCCAGCAGTGAACTAGCAATGGAGACCCAGTACTTC

d_call: TRBD1
v_call: TRBV7-3
j_call: TRBJ2-7
clone_size: NA
cdr3_aa: CASSLTGQGDEQYF
cdr3_nt: TGTGCCAGCAGCTTAACAGGCCAGGGGGACGAGCAGTACTTC

d_call: TRBD2
v_call: TRBV27
j_call: TRBJ2-2
clone_size: NA
cdr3_aa: CASRGTSGWTNTGELFF
cdr3_nt: TGTGCCAGCAGAGGGACTAGCGGGTGGACGAACACCGGGGAGCTGTTTTTT

d_call: TRBD1
v_call: TRBV28
j_call: TRBJ1-1
clone_size: few
cdr3_aa: CASSWGRGQWGNRAFF
cdr3_nt: TGTGCCAGCAGTTGGGGCAGGGGGCAGTGGGGTAACAGGGCTTTCTTT

d_call: NA
v_call: TRBV5-6
j_call: TRBJ1-6
clone_size: NA
cdr3_aa: CASSLELSNSPLHF
cdr3_nt: TGTGCCAGCAGCTTGGAGCTCTCTAATTCACCCCTCCACTTT

d_call: NA
v_call: TRBV7-9
j_call: TRBJ1-1
clone_size: few
cdr3_aa: CASSFSGRRNTEAFF
cdr3_nt: TGTGCCAGCAGCTTCTCAGGGAGGCGGAACACTGAAGCTTTCTTT

d_call: NA
v_call: TRBV15
j_call: TRBJ2-7
clone_size: NA
cdr3_aa: CATGPGGGAGYEQYF
cdr3_nt: TGTGCCACCGGGCCAGGAGGGGGCGCGGGGTACGAGCAGTACTTC

d_call: TRBD1
v_call: TRBV5-1
j_call: TRBJ2-5
clone_size: NA
cdr3_aa: CASSHGTANQETQYF
cdr3_nt: TGCGCCAGCAGCCACGGGACAGCAAACCAAGAGACCCAGTACTTC

d_call: NA
v_call: TRBV11-3
j_call: TRBJ1-1
clone_size: NA
cdr3_aa: CASSLGGNTEAFF
cdr3_nt: TGTGCCAGCAGCTTAGGAGGGAACACTGAAGCTTTCTTT

d_call: NA
v_call: TRBV6-7
j_call: TRBJ2-5
clone_size: NA
cdr3_aa: CASSYKGVVCEETQYF
cdr3_nt: TGTGCCAGCAGTTACAAGGGGGTTGTATGCGAGGAGACCCAGTACTTC

d_call: TRBD2
v_call: TRBV5-1
j_call: TRBJ2-7
clone_size: NA
cdr3_aa: CASSTPPLAGFSYEQYF
cdr3_nt: TGCGCCAGCAGCACACCTCCACTAGCGGGATTTTCCTACGAGCAGTACTTC

d_call: NA
v_call: TRBV30
j_call: TRBJ2-1
clone_size: few
cdr3_aa: CALGASYNEQFF
cdr3_nt: TGTGCCTTGGGGGCCTCCTACAATGAGCAGTTCTTC

d_call: NA
v_call: TRBV7-9
j_call: TRBJ2-3
clone_size: NA
cdr3_aa: CASSLSLPADTQYF
cdr3_nt: TGTGCCAGCAGCTTATCTTTGCCGGCAGATACGCAGTATTTT

d_call: TRBD1
v_call: TRBV23-1
j_call: TRBJ1-5
clone_size: NA
cdr3_aa: CASRITGTGGNQPQHF
cdr3_nt: TGCGCCAGTCGTATTACCGGGACAGGGGGAAATCAGCCCCAGCATTTT

d_call: NA
v_call: TRBV30
j_call: TRBJ2-1
clone_size: NA
cdr3_aa: CAWTVAREQFF
cdr3_nt: TGTGCCTGGACAGTAGCCCGTGAGCAGTTCTTC

d_call: NA
v_call: TRBV23-1
j_call: TRBJ1-5
clone_size: NA
cdr3_aa: CASSQWAGCQPQHF
cdr3_nt: TGCGCCAGCAGTCAATGGGCAGGGTGTCAGCCCCAGCATTTT

d_call: NA
v_call: TRBV19
j_call: TRBJ2-1
clone_size: NA
cdr3_aa: CASSVDGGPGNEQFF
cdr3_nt: TGTGCCAGTAGTGTGGACGGAGGACCTGGGAATGAGCAGTTCTTC

d_call: NA
v_call: TRBV4-1
j_call: TRBJ2-5
clone_size: once
cdr3_aa: CASSYPVRGQETQYF
cdr3_nt: TGCGCCAGCAGCTATCCGGTGCGGGGACAAGAGACCCAGTACTTC

d_call: NA
v_call: TRBV2
j_call: TRBJ1-5
clone_size: NA
cdr3_aa: CASSQDSNQPQHF
cdr3_nt: TGTGCCAGCAGTCAGGATAGCAATCAGCCCCAGCATTTT

d_call: TRBD1
v_call: TRBV18
j_call: TRBJ2-7
clone_size: NA
cdr3_aa: CASSPQGASSYEQYF
cdr3_nt: TGTGCCAGCTCACCTCAGGGGGCAAGCTCCTACGAGCAGTACTTC

d_call: NA
v_call: TRBV4-2
j_call: TRBJ2-1
clone_size: NA
cdr3_aa: CASSQEVRQSSYNEQFF
cdr3_nt: TGTGCCAGCAGCCAAGAAGTACGACAGAGCTCCTACAATGAGCAGTTCTTC

d_call: TRBD2
v_call: TRBV28
j_call: TRBJ2-1
clone_size: NA
cdr3_aa: CASRILAGTGNEQFF
cdr3_nt: TGTGCCAGCAGGATATTAGCGGGGACGGGAAATGAGCAGTTCTTC

d_call: NA
v_call: TRBV28
j_call: TRBJ2-7
clone_size: NA
cdr3_aa: CASSLGGSSYEQYF
cdr3_nt: TGTGCCAGCAGCCTTGGTGGGAGCTCCTACGAGCAGTACTTC

d_call: TRBD1
v_call: TRBV28
j_call: TRBJ2-2
clone_size: NA
cdr3_aa: CASSWTGLTGELFF
cdr3_nt: TGTGCCAGCAGTTGGACAGGTTTGACCGGGGAGCTGTTTTTT

d_call: TRBD1
v_call: TRBV27
j_call: TRBJ1-5
clone_size: NA
cdr3_aa: CASRPGTGGLQPQHF
cdr3_nt: TGTGCCAGTCGTCCAGGGACAGGGGGGTTACAGCCCCAGCATTTT

d_call: TRBD2
v_call: TRBV6-5
j_call: TRBJ2-2
clone_size: NA
cdr3_aa: CASTPGGREGGELFF
cdr3_nt: TGTGCCAGCACCCCGGGGGGTCGGGAGGGAGGGGAGCTGTTTTTT

d_call: NA
v_call: TRBV4-3
j_call: TRBJ1-6
clone_size: NA
cdr3_aa: CASSQSRGTYNSPLHF
cdr3_nt: TGCGCCAGCAGCCAATCTAGGGGGACCTATAATTCACCCCTCCACTTT

d_call: NA
v_call: TRBV6-5
j_call: TRBJ1-2
clone_size: once
cdr3_aa: CASSSEQNYGYTF
cdr3_nt: TGTGCCAGCAGTTCCGAACAGAACTATGGCTACACCTTC

d_call: NA
v_call: TRBV4-1
j_call: TRBJ2-7
clone_size: NA
cdr3_aa: CASSQEPTGHFYEQYF
cdr3_nt: TGCGCCAGCAGCCAAGAACCCACCGGACATTTCTACGAGCAGTACTTC

d_call: TRBD2
v_call: TRBV2
j_call: TRBJ2-4
clone_size: NA
cdr3_aa: CASTGLATNIQYF
cdr3_nt: TGTGCCAGCACGGGACTAGCGACTAACATTCAGTACTTC

d_call: NA
v_call: TRBV2
j_call: TRBJ2-5
clone_size: NA
cdr3_aa: CASRGTGLAETQYF
cdr3_nt: TGTGCCAGCAGGGGAACAGGGTTGGCAGAGACCCAGTACTTC

d_call: NA
v_call: TRBV2
j_call: TRBJ1-1
clone_size: NA
cdr3_aa: CASRNEGNTEAFF
cdr3_nt: TGTGCCAGCAGGAACGAGGGCAACACTGAAGCTTTCTTT

d_call: TRBD1
v_call: TRBV6-5
j_call: TRBJ1-5
clone_size: few
cdr3_aa: CASSQRQGPHPQHF
cdr3_nt: TGTGCCAGCAGCCAACGACAGGGCCCTCACCCCCAGCATTTT

d_call: NA
v_call: TRBV27
j_call: TRBJ2-7
clone_size: NA
cdr3_aa: CASSQTGFPSYEQYF
cdr3_nt: TGTGCCAGCAGTCAAACAGGGTTCCCTTCCTACGAGCAGTACTTC

d_call: NA
v_call: TRBV7-2
j_call: TRBJ2-7
clone_size: NA
cdr3_aa: CASSGGSEQYF
cdr3_nt: TGTGCCAGCAGCGGGGGGTCAGAGCAGTACTTC

d_call: TRBD1
v_call: TRBV2
j_call: TRBJ1-4
clone_size: NA
cdr3_aa: CASSTGGEKLFF
cdr3_nt: TGTGCCAGCAGTACAGGGGGAGAAAAACTGTTTTTT

d_call: NA
v_call: TRBV29-1
j_call: TRBJ1-2
clone_size: NA
cdr3_aa: CSVDRDGYTF
cdr3_nt: TGCAGCGTTGATCGCGATGGCTACACCTTC